The rows below give T cell receptor beta chains drawn from one sample of a study of early T cells in non-severe SARS-CoV-2 infection. TCRdb itself ran the 5' RACE reads through MiXCR, one entry per CDR3 protein. In the table there are about 28,000 distinct CDR3 sequences, 5.7% of which are singletons. Sequenced input: whole blood. These receptors came from an adult who was a healthcare worker with PCR-confirmed SARS-CoV-2 infection or an uninfected control (not recorded which). The CDR3 runs from the conserved cysteine through the conserved F or W. The D gene is left open where the match is weak. Clone size is not always given. Where it is, it says once, few, many or a class for expanded clones.

clone_size j_call v_call cdr3_length d_call cdr3_nt cdr3_aa
. TRBJ2-1 TRBV24-1 16 . TGTGCCACCAGTGATTTAGGAGGGGGGATCGGGAATGAGCAGTTCTTC CATSDLGGGIGNEQFF
many TRBJ2-7 TRBV5-1 16 . TGCGCCAGCAGCGCCCTAGCGACAGGGACAACCTACGAGCAGTACTTC CASSALATGTTYEQYF
many TRBJ2-5 TRBV27 14 . TGTGCCAGCAGTTTACGGGGTTTAGGAGAGACCCAGTACTTC CASSLRGLGETQYF
many TRBJ2-7 TRBV28 14 . TGTGCCAGCAGTTATGACTGGAGCTCCTACGAGCAGTACTTC CASSYDWSSYEQYF
many TRBJ2-1 TRBV12-3/TRBV12-4 16 TRBD2 TGTGCCAGCCCCCGGGCGGAGCGGGGGGCTGACAATGAGCAGTTCTTC CASPRAERGADNEQFF
. TRBJ2-3 TRBV20-1 13 . TGCAGTGCTTACCGGACAGAACGAGATACGCAGTATTTT CSAYRTERDTQYF
many TRBJ2-7 TRBV7-2 15 TRBD1 TGTGCCAGCAGCTTAAGCTTCGGACAGGGCTACGAGCAGTACTTC CASSLSFGQGYEQYF
many TRBJ1-5 TRBV29-1 13 . TGCAGCGTTGTAGCGGGGCGGGGGCAGCCCCAGCATTTT CSVVAGRGQPQHF
many TRBJ2-7 TRBV27 16 . TGTGCCAGCAGTCCCTCCCTTGGAGAGGAGTCCCACGAGCAGTACTTC CASSPSLGEESHEQYF
many TRBJ1-5 TRBV20-1 19 . TGCAGTGCTAATCGCAACAGGCGGTCCCTCTCTTATAGCAATCAGCCCCAGCATTTT CSANRNRRSLSYSNQPQHF